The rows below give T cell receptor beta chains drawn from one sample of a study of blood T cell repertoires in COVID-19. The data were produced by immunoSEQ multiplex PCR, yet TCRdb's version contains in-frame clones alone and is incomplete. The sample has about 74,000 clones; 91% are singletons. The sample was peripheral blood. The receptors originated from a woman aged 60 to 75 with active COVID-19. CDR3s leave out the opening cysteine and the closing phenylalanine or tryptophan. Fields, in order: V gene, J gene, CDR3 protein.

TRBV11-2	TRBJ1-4	ASSFAPGGEKLF
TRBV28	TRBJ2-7	ASSSPSTRWGQGAYEQY
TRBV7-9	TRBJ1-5	ASSRTGNQPQH
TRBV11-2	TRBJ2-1	ASSLGSFNEQF
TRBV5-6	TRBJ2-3	ASSLASEYTDTQY
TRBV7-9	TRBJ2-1	ASSLTSGLWDNEQF
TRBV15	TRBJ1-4	ATSRGTGRNEKLF
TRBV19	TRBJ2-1	ASSNGAVSGGSSYNEQF
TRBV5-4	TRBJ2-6	ASSLAGGSRSGANVLT
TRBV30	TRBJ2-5	AWSRQGAGTQY
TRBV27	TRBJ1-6	ASGRTGNNSPLH
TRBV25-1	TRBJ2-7	ASSGQGESNSYEQY
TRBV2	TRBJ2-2	ASSEAAGGELF
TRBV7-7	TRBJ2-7	ASSFDSHWGLSYEQY
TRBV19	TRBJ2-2	ASSSGGATGELF
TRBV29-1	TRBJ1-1	SVEERGGTEAF
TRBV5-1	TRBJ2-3	ASSLGLAGGPGNTQY
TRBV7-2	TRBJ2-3	ASSLSALSTDTQY
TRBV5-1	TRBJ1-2	ASSRDRGPVGYT
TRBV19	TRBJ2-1	ASMGAGETLGNEQF
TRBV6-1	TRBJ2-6	ASSEAGGAGANVLT
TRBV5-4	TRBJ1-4	ASSYGTATNEKLF
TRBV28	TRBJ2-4	ASAGQGAVFGY
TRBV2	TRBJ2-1	ASSEAPLAAGGRQF
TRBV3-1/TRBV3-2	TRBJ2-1	ASSQAGAGSEQF
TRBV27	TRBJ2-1	ASSLIAGGDNEQF
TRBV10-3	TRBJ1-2	AISRTGEGYGYT
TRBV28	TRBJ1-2	ASSLPGGFLNYGYT
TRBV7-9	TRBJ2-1	ASILAGGPSEQF
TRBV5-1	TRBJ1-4	ASSLGDSDNEKLF
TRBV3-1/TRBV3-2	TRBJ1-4	ASRRGEKLF
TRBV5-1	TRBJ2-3	ASHDLTDTQY
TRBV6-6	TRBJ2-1	ASSYSASGNNEQF
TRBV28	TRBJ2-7	ASRPGTGTLYEQY
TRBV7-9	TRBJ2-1	ASSPRGSGDSYNEQF
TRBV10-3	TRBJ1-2	AISGGSGGEIYGYT
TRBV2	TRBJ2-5	ASTLGTSEETQY
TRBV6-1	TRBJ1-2	ASSERDNYGYT
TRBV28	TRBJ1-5	ASSQQGIHQPQH
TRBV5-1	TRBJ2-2	ATERNTGELF
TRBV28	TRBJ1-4	AWGRTNEKLF
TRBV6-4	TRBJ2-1	ASSDSADSYNEQF
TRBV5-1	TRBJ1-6	ASSLGGQGNSPLH
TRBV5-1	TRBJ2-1	ASSLGGQGPYNEQF
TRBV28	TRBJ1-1	ASRSPTGDGAEAF
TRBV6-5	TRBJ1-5	ASTAGAGGRFWEH
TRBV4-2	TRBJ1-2	ASSQVQERKGYT
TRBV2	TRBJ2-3	ASTGGQGTDTQY
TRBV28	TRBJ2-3	ASSPSGSRSADTQY
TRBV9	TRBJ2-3	ASSPRAGYSDTQY
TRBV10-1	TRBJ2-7	ASSASGRGGYEQY
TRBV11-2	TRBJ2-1	ASSLGLAGHNEQF